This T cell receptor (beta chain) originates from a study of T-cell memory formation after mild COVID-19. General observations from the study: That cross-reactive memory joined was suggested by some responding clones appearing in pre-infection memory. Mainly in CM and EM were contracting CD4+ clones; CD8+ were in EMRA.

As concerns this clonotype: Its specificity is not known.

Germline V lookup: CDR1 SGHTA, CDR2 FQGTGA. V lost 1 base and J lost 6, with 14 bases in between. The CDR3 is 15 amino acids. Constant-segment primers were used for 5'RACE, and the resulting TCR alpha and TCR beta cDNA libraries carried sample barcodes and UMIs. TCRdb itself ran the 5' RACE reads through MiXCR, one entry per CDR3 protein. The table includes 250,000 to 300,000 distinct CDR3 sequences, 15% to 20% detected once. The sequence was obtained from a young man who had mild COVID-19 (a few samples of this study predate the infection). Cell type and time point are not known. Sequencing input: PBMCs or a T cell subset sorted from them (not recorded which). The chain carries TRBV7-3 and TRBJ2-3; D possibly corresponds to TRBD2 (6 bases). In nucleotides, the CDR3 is TGTGCCAGCAGCTTAAGAGTTGCGGAGGGGGATACGCAGTATTTT. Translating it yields CASSLRVAEGDTQYF.